This T cell receptor beta chain was sequenced for a study of HIV-infected patients and healthy controls. The study's findings and limits: Compared with controls, mean Gini indices were significantly raised in HIV-infected repertoires, possibly indicating oligoclonality. MAIT alpha-chain CDR3s were frequent in healthy controls, depleted in HIV+. Untreated HIV+ repertoires had roughly threefold fewer distinct CDR3s and lower Shannon diversity than healthy controls. Healthy controls shared more CDR3 sequences between individuals than HIV-infected patients did.

The CDR3 is 17 amino acids. Germline V CDR1 and CDR2: KGHSH, LQKENI. V lost 5 bases, J lost 7 bases, and 23 bases lay in between. Regarding this clonotype: Antigen unknown.

cDNA was made from about 500 ng RNA using alpha and beta constant primers. Each of the alpha and beta chains got its own library through chain-specific third strand synthesis with indices. From the 5' RACE reads, TCRdb called clonotypes with MiXCR, one entry per CDR3 protein. Among approximately 25,000 distinct CDR3 sequences listed, under 9.5% were seen once. All unsorted peripheral T cells were captured because whole blood was used without fractionation. This receptor was obtained from an adult in good health. The gene calls are TRBV18 and TRBJ2-2, with a tentative D call TRBD2 (6 bases). The sequenced sample consisted of blood. Written as DNA, the CDR3 is TGTGCCAGCTCAGCAACGGGGACCGGGAGAGGAGGCGGGGAGCTGTTTTTT. This sequence encodes CASSATGTGRGGGELFF.